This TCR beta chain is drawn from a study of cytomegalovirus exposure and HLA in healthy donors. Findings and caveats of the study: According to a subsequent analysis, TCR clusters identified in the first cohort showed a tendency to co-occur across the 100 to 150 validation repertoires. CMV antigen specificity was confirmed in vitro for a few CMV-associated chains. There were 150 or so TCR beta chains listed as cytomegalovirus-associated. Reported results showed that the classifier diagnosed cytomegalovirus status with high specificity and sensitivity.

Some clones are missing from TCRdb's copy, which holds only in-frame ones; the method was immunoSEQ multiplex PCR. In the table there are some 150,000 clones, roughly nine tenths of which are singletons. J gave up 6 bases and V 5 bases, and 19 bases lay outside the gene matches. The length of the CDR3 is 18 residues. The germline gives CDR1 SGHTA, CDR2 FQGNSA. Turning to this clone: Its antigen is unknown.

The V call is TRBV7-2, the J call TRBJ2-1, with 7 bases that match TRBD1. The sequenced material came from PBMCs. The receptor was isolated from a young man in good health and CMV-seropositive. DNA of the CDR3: TGTGCCAGCAGCCACCCGACAGGGCGATCTTTTTATTCCAATGAGCAGTTCTTC. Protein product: CASSHPTGRSFYSNEQFF.